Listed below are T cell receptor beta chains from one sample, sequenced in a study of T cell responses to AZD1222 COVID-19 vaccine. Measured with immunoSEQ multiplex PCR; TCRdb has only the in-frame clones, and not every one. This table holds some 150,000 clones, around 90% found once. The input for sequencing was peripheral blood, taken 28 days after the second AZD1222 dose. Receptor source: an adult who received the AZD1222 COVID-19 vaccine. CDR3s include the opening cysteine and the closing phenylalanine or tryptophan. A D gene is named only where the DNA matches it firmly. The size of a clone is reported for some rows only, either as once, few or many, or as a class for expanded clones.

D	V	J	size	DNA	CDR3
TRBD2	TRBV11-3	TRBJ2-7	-	TGTGCCAGCAGCTTAGGTGCCGGGACTAGCGGGAGGGCCTCCTACGAGCAGTACTTC	CASSLGAGTSGRASYEQYF
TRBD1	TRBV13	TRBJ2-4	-	TGTGCCAGCAGCCTTACGAAGGACAGGGAGCTAGCCAAAAACATTCAGTACTTC	CASSLTKDRELAKNIQYF
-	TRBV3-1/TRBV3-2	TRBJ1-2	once	TGTGCCAGCAGCCACGGGAACTATGGCTACACCTTC	CASSHGNYGYTF
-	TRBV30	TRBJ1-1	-	TGTGCCTGGAACAGAGACCTAGGCGCTGAAGCTTTCTTT	CAWNRDLGAEAFF
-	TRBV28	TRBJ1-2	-	TGTGCCAGCAGGCTTTATTCCCGAGATGGCTACACCTTC	CASRLYSRDGYTF
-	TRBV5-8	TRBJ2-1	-	TGTGCCAGCAGCTTGGGCTTACGGGAGCAGTTCTTC	CASSLGLREQFF
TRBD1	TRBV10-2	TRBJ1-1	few	TGCGCCAGCAACCGACAGGGGAATGAAGCTTTCTTT	CASNRQGNEAFF
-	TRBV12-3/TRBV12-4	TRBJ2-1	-	TGTGCCTCGCGGCGAGATCGTTACAATGAGCAGTTCTTC	CASRRDRYNEQFF
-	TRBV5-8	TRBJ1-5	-	TGTGCCAGCAGCGGGGGACTCCCCGGGGATCAGCCCCAGCATTTT	CASSGGLPGDQPQHF
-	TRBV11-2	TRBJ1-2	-	TGTGCCAGCAGCTTGGGGGGGAAGGGCTACACCTTC	CASSLGGKGYTF
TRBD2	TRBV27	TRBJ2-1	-	TGTGCCAGCAGTCCCGACTCGGGGGGTAAGTACAATGAGCAGTTCTTC	CASSPDSGGKYNEQFF
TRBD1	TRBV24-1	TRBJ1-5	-	TGTGCCACCAGTGATGGTCCGGGACAGGGGAACAATCAGCCCCAGCATTTT	CATSDGPGQGNNQPQHF
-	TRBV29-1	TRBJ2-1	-	TGCAGCGTTGAAGTGGCAGGGGCCCCTACCTACAATGAGCAGTTCTTC	CSVEVAGAPTYNEQFF
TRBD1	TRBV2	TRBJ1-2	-	TGTGCCAGCAGTCAGGACAGGTGGGAAGGCTACACCTTC	CASSQDRWEGYTF
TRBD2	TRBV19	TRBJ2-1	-	TGTGCCAGTAGTCTACCGGGACTAGCGGGAGACTACAATGAGCAGTTCTTC	CASSLPGLAGDYNEQFF
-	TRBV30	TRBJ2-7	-	TGTGCCTGGAGTATGGGAGCGGGCCGATACGAGCAGTACTTC	CAWSMGAGRYEQYF
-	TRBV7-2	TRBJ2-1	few	TGTGCCAGCAGCTTACCGGGACTCCCCGAGCATGAGCAGTTCTTC	CASSLPGLPEHEQFF
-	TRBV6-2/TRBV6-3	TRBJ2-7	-	TGTGCCAGCAGTTACGACACCAGCTCCTACGAGCAGTACTTC	CASSYDTSSYEQYF
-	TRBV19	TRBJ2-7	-	TGTGCCAGTAGTGCACCCGGGGACCTACTGGCACAGTACTTC	CASSAPGDLLAQYF
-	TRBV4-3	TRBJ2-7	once	TGCGCCAGCAGCCAAGGGGTAGCGCCGATCTACGAGCAGTACTTC	CASSQGVAPIYEQYF
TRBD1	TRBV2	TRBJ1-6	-	TGTGCCAGCAGCTTACAGGGGGCTAATTCACCCCTCCACTTT	CASSLQGANSPLHF
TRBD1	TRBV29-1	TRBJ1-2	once	TGCAGCGTGGGACAGGGGGCCGGCTATGGCTACACCTTC	CSVGQGAGYGYTF
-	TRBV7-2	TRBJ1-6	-	TGTGCCAGCAGCTTAGGGACGGGTGCGAATAATTCACCCCTCCACTTT	CASSLGTGANNSPLHF
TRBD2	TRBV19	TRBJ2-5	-	TGTGCCAGTAGTGTAGCGGGTCAGAGGGAGACCCAGTACTTC	CASSVAGQRETQYF
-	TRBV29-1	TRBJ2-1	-	TGCAGCGTTGTCGGGAACCTCCAGTACAATGAGCAGTTCTTC	CSVVGNLQYNEQFF
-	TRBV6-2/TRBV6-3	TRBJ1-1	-	TGTGCCAGCAGCCCCTTGGGGAACACTGAAGCTTTCTTT	CASSPLGNTEAFF
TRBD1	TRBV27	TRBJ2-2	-	TGTGCCAGCAGAGCCCGGACAGGGACCGGGGAGCTGTTTTTT	CASRARTGTGELFF
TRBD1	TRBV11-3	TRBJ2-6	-	TGTGCCAGCAGCCCAGGGGGAGCAGGGACGGTCGATGGGGCCAACGTCCTGACTTTC	CASSPGGAGTVDGANVLTF
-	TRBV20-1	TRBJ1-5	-	TGCAGTGCTAGTACAGGACCGGATCAGCCCCAGCATTTT	CSASTGPDQPQHF
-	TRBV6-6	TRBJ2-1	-	TGTGCCAGCAGCACCCCGGCTAGCGAGTATTTCTTC	CASSTPASEYFF
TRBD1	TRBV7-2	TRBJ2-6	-	TGTGCCAGCAGCCCGTCGACAGGGGGCGGGCCTGGGGCCAACGTCCTGACTTTC	CASSPSTGGGPGANVLTF
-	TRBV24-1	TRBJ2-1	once	TGTGCCACCAGTGATTCCGGGGATTACAAATACAATGAGCAGTTCTTC	CATSDSGDYKYNEQFF
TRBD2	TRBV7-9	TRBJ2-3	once	TGTGCCAGCAGACAAGCGGGAGGGCCTCGGACAGATACGCAGTATTTT	CASRQAGGPRTDTQYF
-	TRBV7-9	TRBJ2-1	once	TGTGCCAGCAGCCAAGGAGAGCGGATCTACAATGAGCAGTTCTTC	CASSQGERIYNEQFF
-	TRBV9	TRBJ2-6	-	TGTGCCAGCAGCTCCTACCGCGGGGGCTGGAACTCTGGGGCCAACGTCCTGACTTTC	CASSSYRGGWNSGANVLTF
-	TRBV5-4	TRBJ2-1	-	TGTGCCAGCAGCCGGGACAGCGGGAGCGGGAGTCAAATTTATGAGCAGTTCTTC	CASSRDSGSGSQIYEQFF
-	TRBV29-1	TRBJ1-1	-	TGCAGCGTTGTTGGTCGGATGAACACTGAAGCTTTCTTT	CSVVGRMNTEAFF
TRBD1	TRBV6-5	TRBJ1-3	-	TGTGCCAGCAGGACGACAGGGGGCTCTGGAAACACCATATATTTT	CASRTTGGSGNTIYF
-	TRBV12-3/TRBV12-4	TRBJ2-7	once	TGTGCCAGCAGTTTGGGGACCTACGAGCAGTACTTC	CASSLGTYEQYF
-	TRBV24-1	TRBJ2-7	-	TGTGCCACCAGTTGGGGGAACCACGAGCAGTACTTC	CATSWGNHEQYF
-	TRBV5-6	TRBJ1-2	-	TGTGCCAGCAGCCCCTCGGGGGAAATCTATGGCTACACCTTC	CASSPSGEIYGYTF
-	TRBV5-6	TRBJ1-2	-	TGTGCCAGCAGCTTGGGTCAGGGGCTGGCATCGAACTATGGCTACACCTTC	CASSLGQGLASNYGYTF
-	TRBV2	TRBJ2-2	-	TGTGCCGGAACTGGGGGGTACACCGGGGAGCTGTTTTTT	CAGTGGYTGELFF
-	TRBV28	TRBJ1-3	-	TGTGCCAGCAGTTTAGTCGGAGGGGCCCTCGGGTTT	CASSLVGGALGF
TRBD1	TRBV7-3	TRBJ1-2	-	TGTGCCAGCAGCTCTCAACCGGGACAGGGGGCTGGCTACACCTTC	CASSSQPGQGAGYTF
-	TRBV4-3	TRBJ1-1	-	TGCGCCAGCAGCCAATTGACGGGGACTGAAGCTTTCTTT	CASSQLTGTEAFF
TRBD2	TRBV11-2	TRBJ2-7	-	TGTGCCAGCAGCTTAGGGCGCGGTCTAGCGGGCTACGAGCAGTACTTC	CASSLGRGLAGYEQYF
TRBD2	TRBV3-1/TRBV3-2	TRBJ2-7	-	TGTGCCAGCAGCCCGACTAGGACTAGCGGGATATACGAGCAGTACTTC	CASSPTRTSGIYEQYF
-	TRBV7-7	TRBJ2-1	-	TGTGCTAGCAGCCCAGGGAATACGGGAGACAATGAGCAGTTCTTC	CASSPGNTGDNEQFF
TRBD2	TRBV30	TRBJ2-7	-	TGTGCCCGTTCGGCGGGAGCTTGGAACGAGCAGTACTTC	CARSAGAWNEQYF
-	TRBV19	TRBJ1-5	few	TGTGCCAGTAGTATGTCCCATTTGGGGTTTTCAAGCAATCAGCCCCAGCATTTT	CASSMSHLGFSSNQPQHF
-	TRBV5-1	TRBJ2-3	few	TGCGCCAGCAGCCCCCGGGACCCTAGCACAGATACGCAGTATTTT	CASSPRDPSTDTQYF
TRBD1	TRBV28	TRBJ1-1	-	TGTGCCAGCAGTTCTAGCAGGGGGCAAATGAACACTGAAGCTTTCTTT	CASSSSRGQMNTEAFF